These T cell receptor beta chains were read from a single sample in a study of shared clonotypes between healthy human individuals. Data came from immunoSEQ multiplex PCR; TCRdb stores just in-frame clones and leaves some out. The sample comprises hundreds of thousands of clones, about 92% of which are singletons, and approximately 24% rests with the top ten. Sample: naive CD8+ T cells sorted from blood. These receptors were obtained from a young man in good health. CDR3s include the opening cysteine and the closing phenylalanine or tryptophan. D genes are given only for firm matches. Not all rows give a size; the values are once, few, many and, for expanded clones, a class.

clone size	D gene	V gene	J gene	CDR3 DNA	CDR3 protein
-	-	TRBV7-2	TRBJ2-2	TGTGCCAGCAGCCATAAAATCCTCACCGGGGAGCTGTTTTTT	CASSHKILTGELFF
-	TRBD2	TRBV11-2	TRBJ2-2	TGTGCCAGCAGGGGGCTCATACTAGCGGAAAAGAACACCGGGGAGCTGTTTTTT	CASRGLILAEKNTGELFF
-	-	TRBV11-2	TRBJ2-7	TGTGCCAGCAGCTTTGTCTCCTACGAGCAGTACTTC	CASSFVSYEQYF
-	-	TRBV9	TRBJ1-2	TGTGCCAGCAGCTCACATAGGGGAGGAAACTATGGCTACACCTTC	CASSSHRGGNYGYTF
-	-	TRBV19	TRBJ1-2	TGTGCCAGTAGTATAAGAAGGGAGCGTGGCTACACCTTC	CASSIRRERGYTF
-	-	TRBV5-4	TRBJ2-3	TGTGCCAGCAGCCCGGACGGCGACGGCACCACAGATACGCAGTATTTT	CASSPDGDGTTDTQYF
-	-	TRBV7-8	TRBJ2-1	TGTGCCAGCAGCAAGGGACCTCGCAATGAGCAGTTCTTC	CASSKGPRNEQFF
-	-	TRBV7-8	TRBJ2-5	TGTGCCAGCAGCTTAGAAGATGAGACCCAGTACTTC	CASSLEDETQYF
-	TRBD1	TRBV27	TRBJ1-5	TGTGCCAGCAGTTCAGGACAGGGGGCGCGGTATGGCAATCAGCCCCAGCATTTT	CASSSGQGARYGNQPQHF
-	TRBD2	TRBV9	TRBJ2-3	TGTGCCAGCAGCACGCACCGACTAGCGACCCTCACAGATACGCAGTATTTT	CASSTHRLATLTDTQYF
-	-	TRBV5-4	TRBJ2-7	TGTGCCAGCAGCTTGGTGCATGGGTTTAAATCCTACGAGCAGTACTTC	CASSLVHGFKSYEQYF
-	-	TRBV29-1	TRBJ2-7	TGCAGCGTTGTTGTCAGACACTACGAGCAGTACTTC	CSVVVRHYEQYF
-	TRBD1	TRBV29-1	TRBJ1-6	TGCAGCGTGGCGGGGCAGGGGGGTTCACCCCTCCACTTT	CSVAGQGGSPLHF
once	TRBD1	TRBV7-2	TRBJ1-1	TGTGCCAGCAGCCAAATAATCAGGGGGCCTTACACTGAAGCTTTCTTT	CASSQIIRGPYTEAFF
-	-	TRBV11-2	TRBJ2-7	TGTGCCAGCAGCTTAATGGGAGAGCAGTACTTC	CASSLMGEQYF
-	TRBD1	TRBV19	TRBJ1-5	TGTGCCAGTAGTATAGCACCCAACAGGGGCCTTTGGCAGCCCCAGCATTTT	CASSIAPNRGLWQPQHF
-	-	TRBV13	TRBJ2-7	TGTGCCAGCAGCTTTCAAACCGGTTCCTACGAGCAGTACTTC	CASSFQTGSYEQYF
once	-	TRBV5-5	TRBJ2-5	TGTGCCAGCAGTTGGGACGTCCAAGAGACCCAGTACTTC	CASSWDVQETQYF
-	TRBD2	TRBV6-6	TRBJ2-3	TGTGCCAGCAGTTACCTCGGGGGGACTAGCGATACGCAGTATTTT	CASSYLGGTSDTQYF
-	TRBD1	TRBV28	TRBJ2-7	TGTGCCATCTTCGGGACAGGTTCCTACGAGCAGTACTTC	CAIFGTGSYEQYF
-	TRBD2	TRBV5-1	TRBJ2-3	TGCGCCAGCAGCTTCGAACTAGCGAGAGATACGCAGTATTTT	CASSFELARDTQYF
-	TRBD2	TRBV6-4	TRBJ2-1	TGTGCCAGCACTGCCCTGCGGGAGTACAATGAGCAGTTCTTC	CASTALREYNEQFF
once	-	TRBV6-1	TRBJ1-3	TGTGCCAGCAGTGAAGACACTTACTCTGGAAACACCATATATTTT	CASSEDTYSGNTIYF
-	-	TRBV2	TRBJ2-5	TGTGCCAGCAGTGAATCGGGCGGGCGGGAGACCCAGTACTTC	CASSESGGRETQYF
-	-	TRBV7-9	TRBJ2-7	TGTGCCAGCAGCTTACCCAGGTTACCGCTCGAGCAGTACTTC	CASSLPRLPLEQYF
-	-	TRBV4-1	TRBJ1-1	TGCGCCAGCAGCCAAGATCAGTCGTCAGTTCTGGGAAACACTGAAGCTTTCTTT	CASSQDQSSVLGNTEAFF
once	TRBD1	TRBV11-2	TRBJ2-7	TGTGCCAGCAGCATAACCTCGGGGACAGGGGCGACCTACGAGCAGTACTTC	CASSITSGTGATYEQYF
once	TRBD2	TRBV7-2	TRBJ2-3	TGTGCCAGCACCCCCCGGGACTACTCTATCGATACGCAGTATTTT	CASTPRDYSIDTQYF
-	-	TRBV28	TRBJ2-1	TGTGCCAGCAGTTTAAACTCCGAGAGGGTGAATGAGCAGTTCTTC	CASSLNSERVNEQFF
-	-	TRBV19	TRBJ2-5	TGTGCCAGTAGTTCCCAAGAATTGTACCAAGAGACCCAGTACTTC	CASSSQELYQETQYF
-	-	TRBV28	TRBJ1-1	TGTGCCAGCAGTTCCAGGGCCCAGCGGGCTGAAGCTTTCTTT	CASSSRAQRAEAFF
-	-	TRBV11-2	TRBJ2-1	TGTGCCAGCAGCTTAGATTTGGCAGTATCCTACAATGAGCAGTTCTTC	CASSLDLAVSYNEQFF
-	-	TRBV10-1	TRBJ2-1	TGCGCCAGCAGTGAGTCAATGTTGGGCAATGAGCAGTTCTTC	CASSESMLGNEQFF
-	-	TRBV7-9	TRBJ2-6	TGTGCCAGCAGCTTAGACTACCCACCCGTCCTGACTTTC	CASSLDYPPVLTF
-	-	TRBV6-1	TRBJ1-1	TGTGCCAGCAGTGAAGCGGCGGGCACTGAAGCTTTCTTT	CASSEAAGTEAFF
-	TRBD1	TRBV7-9	TRBJ2-2	TGTGCCAGCAGTTCGACAGGGGGCCGCACCGGGGAGCTGTTTTTT	CASSSTGGRTGELFF
-	-	TRBV9	TRBJ2-3	TGTGCCAGCAGCCCCGGGTCACTCGAAAGCACAGATACGCAGTATTTT	CASSPGSLESTDTQYF
-	TRBD2	TRBV10-3	TRBJ2-3	TGTGCCACGGGATCAGCGGGAGGCACAGATACGCAGTATTTT	CATGSAGGTDTQYF
-	-	TRBV18	TRBJ2-2	TGTGCCAGCTCACCCCCGTTGGTGGGAAACACCGGGGAGCTGTTTTTT	CASSPPLVGNTGELFF
-	TRBD1	TRBV5-6	TRBJ1-5	TGTGCCAGCAGCTTGGCTCAGGGGGTTTTGCAGCCCCAGCATTTT	CASSLAQGVLQPQHF
once	-	TRBV7-8	TRBJ2-1	TGTGCCAGCAGCCCCGGACTGCGAACACCCAATGAGCAGTTCTTC	CASSPGLRTPNEQFF
-	-	TRBV11-2	TRBJ2-1	TGTGCCAGCAGCTCAAACAATGAGCAGTTCTTC	CASSSNNEQFF
once	-	TRBV19	TRBJ2-7	TGTGCCAGTAGTTTTGGAGCTGACAGCTACGAGCAGTACTTC	CASSFGADSYEQYF
once	-	TRBV14	TRBJ2-1	TGTGCCAGCACCCTCAATGAGCAGTTCTTC	CASTLNEQFF
-	TRBD1	TRBV7-9	TRBJ2-7	TGTGCCAGCAGCTCATGGGACAGGGGGAGTCCCGAGCAGTACTTC	CASSSWDRGSPEQYF
-	TRBD2	TRBV19	TRBJ2-1	TGTGCCAGTAGTATGACTAGCGGGGTCTACAATGAGCAGTTCTTC	CASSMTSGVYNEQFF
-	-	TRBV11-2	TRBJ2-4	TGTGCCAGCAGCTTAGGTGAATACGGCATTCAGTACTTC	CASSLGEYGIQYF
-	TRBD2	TRBV4-3	TRBJ2-1	TGCGCCAGCAGCCAAAAAGATGGCGGGGGCTACAATGAGCAGTTCTTC	CASSQKDGGGYNEQFF
-	-	TRBV27	TRBJ2-1	TGTGCCAGCAGTCGGCCATTAGCGGATGAGCAGTTCTTC	CASSRPLADEQFF
-	-	TRBV27	TRBJ2-1	TGTGCCAGCAGTTTTGTCCTCGGGAGCCATGAGCAGTTCTTC	CASSFVLGSHEQFF
-	TRBD2	TRBV29-1	TRBJ2-1	TGCAGCGTTGTTCTAGCGGATTACAATGAGCAGTTCTTC	CSVVLADYNEQFF
-	-	TRBV7-2	TRBJ1-1	TGTGCCAGCACCGCCGACAGGAACTTT	CASTADRNF
-	-	TRBV7-2	TRBJ2-7	TGTGCCAGCAGCTTAAGCCTGGAGAGAGTCCCCTACGAGCAGTACTTC	CASSLSLERVPYEQYF
-	-	TRBV19	TRBJ2-2	TGTGCCAGTAGTACCCTTGGGACGGCCACCGGGGAGCTGTTTTTT	CASSTLGTATGELFF
-	-	TRBV9	TRBJ2-7	TGTGCCAGTATAAGGGGATACGAGCAGTACTTC	CASIRGYEQYF